Listed here are 4 T cell receptor beta chains from one sample, sequenced in a study of T cells in localized non-small cell lung cancer. Here immunoSEQ multiplex PCR was the method, and the copy in TCRdb shows in-frame clones only, minus some. Of approximately 100,000 clones in the sample, approximately 90% are singletons; the top ten hold over 4%. The material was PBMCs, obtained before any cancer treatment. The receptors were gathered from a woman aged 40-70 years with stage II squamous cell lung carcinoma.

This chain connects TRBV5-6 to TRBJ1-3; D might be TRBD1 (5 bases). Trimming took 3 bases from V and 0 from J, leaving 10 bases between them. From germline, CDR1 is SGHDT and CDR2 YYEEEE. The CDR3 is 15 amino acids. CDR3 loop: CASSYDRNSGNTIYF. DNA for the CDR3: TGTGCCAGCAGCTACGACAGAAACTCTGGAAACACCATATATTTT.

This clone was found once. The chain employs TRBV5-1 and TRBJ2-7; TRBD2 agrees at 7 bases. The CDR3 is made up of 16 amino acids. Losses at the gene ends were 0 bases for V and 0 bases for J; bases not matched to a gene: 6. The V gene's germline CDR1 is SGHRS and CDR2 YFSETQ. Here the CDR3 reads CASSLAVGGTSYEQYF. The CDR3 DNA reads as TGCGCCAGCAGCTTGGCGGTGGGAGGGACCTCCTACGAGCAGTACTTC.

V gene TRBV4-1 combines with J gene TRBJ2-2; 13 nucleotides line up with TRBD2. The CDR3 contains 19 residues. The V and J ends lost 4 bases and 7 bases, in that order; junction bases with no gene match: 15. The germline V gene encodes CDR1 MGHRA and CDR2 YSYEKL. CDR3 DNA sequence: TGCGCCAGCAGCCCGTTATTCCCCCGACTAGCGGGGGGTAGCGGGGAGCTGTTTTTT. This translates into CASSPLFPRLAGGSGELFF.

The chain combines TRBV5-5 with TRBJ1-2, with D hard to call. CDR1 is SGHKS and CDR2 is YYEKEE in the germline V gene (reference sequence). The CDR3 is 14 residues long. Trimming took off 4 bases at V and 4 bases at J, with 14 bases between the two ends. The CDR3 DNA sequence: TGTGCCAGCAGCCGGGAGGACCGACTCTATGGCTACACCTTC. It translates to CASSREDRLYGYTF.